This paragraph covers one T cell receptor beta chain sequence. The entry originates in a study of T-cell memory formation after mild COVID-19. The CDR3 extends over 16 amino acids. V gave up 3 bases and J gave up 4 bases; unmatched junction bases: 8. Germline CDR1 and CDR2: ENHRY and SYGVKD. Each CDR3 protein gets one entry after TCRdb re-called the 5' RACE reads with MiXCR. Counted here are fewer than 650,000 distinct CDR3 sequences, 17% occurring once; the ten biggest clones make up less than 10%. Sample: PBMCs or a T cell subset sorted from them (not recorded which). The sequence was obtained from an adult woman who had mild COVID-19 (a few samples of this study predate the infection). Cell type and time point are not known. The chain combines TRBV10-3 with TRBJ2-7, with 11 positions matching TRBD2. Written as DNA, the CDR3 is TGTGCCATCAGTGATAGACTAGCGGGAAGGACTTACGAGCAGTACTTC. It specifies CAISDRLAGRTYEQYF.